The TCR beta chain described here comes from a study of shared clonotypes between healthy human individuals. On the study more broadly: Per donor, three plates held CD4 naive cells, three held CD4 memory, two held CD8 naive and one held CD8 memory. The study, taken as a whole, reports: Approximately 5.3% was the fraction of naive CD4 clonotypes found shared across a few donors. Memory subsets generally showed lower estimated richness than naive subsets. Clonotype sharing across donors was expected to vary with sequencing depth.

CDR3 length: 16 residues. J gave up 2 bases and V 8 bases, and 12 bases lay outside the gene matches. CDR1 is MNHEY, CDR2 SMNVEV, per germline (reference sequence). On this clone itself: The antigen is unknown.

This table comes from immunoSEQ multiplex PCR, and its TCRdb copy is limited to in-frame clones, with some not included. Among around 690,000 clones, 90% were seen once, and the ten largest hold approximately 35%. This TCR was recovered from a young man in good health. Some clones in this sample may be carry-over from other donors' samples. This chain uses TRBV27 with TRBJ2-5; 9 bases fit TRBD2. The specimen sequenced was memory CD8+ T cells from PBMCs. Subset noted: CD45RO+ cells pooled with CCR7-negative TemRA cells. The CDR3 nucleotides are TGTGCCAGCGGGGAGAAGCGACTAGCGGCACAAGAGACCCAGTACTTC. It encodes CASGEKRLAAQETQYF.